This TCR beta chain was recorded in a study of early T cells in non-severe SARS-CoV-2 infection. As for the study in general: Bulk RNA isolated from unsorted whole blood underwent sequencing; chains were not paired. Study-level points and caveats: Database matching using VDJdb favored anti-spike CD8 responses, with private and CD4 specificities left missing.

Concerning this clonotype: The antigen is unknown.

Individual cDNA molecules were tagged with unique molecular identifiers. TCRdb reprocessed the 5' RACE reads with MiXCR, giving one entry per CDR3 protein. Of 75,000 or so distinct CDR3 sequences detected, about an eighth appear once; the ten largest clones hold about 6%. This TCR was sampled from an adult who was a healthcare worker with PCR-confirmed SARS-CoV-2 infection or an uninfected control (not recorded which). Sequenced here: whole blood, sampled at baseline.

The CDR3 sequence is CASSSGRESPDTQYF. CDR3 sequence (DNA): TGTGCCAGCAGCAGCGGGCGGGAGTCTCCAGATACGCAGTATTTT. The chain carries TRBV7-9 and TRBJ2-3; 7 bases align to TRBD2. The CDR3 has 15 amino acids. Germline loops: CDR1 SEHNR, CDR2 FQNEAQ (reference sequence). Trimming removed 5 bases from V and 4 bases from J; junction bases left unmatched: 9.